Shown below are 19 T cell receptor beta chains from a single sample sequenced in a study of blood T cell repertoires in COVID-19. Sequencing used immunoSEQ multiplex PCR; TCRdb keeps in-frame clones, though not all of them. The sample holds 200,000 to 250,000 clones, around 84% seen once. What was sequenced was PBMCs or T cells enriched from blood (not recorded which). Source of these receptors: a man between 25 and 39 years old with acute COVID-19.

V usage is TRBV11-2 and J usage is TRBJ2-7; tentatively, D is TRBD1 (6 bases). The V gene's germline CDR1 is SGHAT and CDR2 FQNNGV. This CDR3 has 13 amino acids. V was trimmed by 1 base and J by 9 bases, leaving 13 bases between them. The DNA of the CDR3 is TGTGCCAGCAGCTTAGTCAGGGGCGCAGGGCAGTACTTC. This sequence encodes CASSLVRGAGQYF.

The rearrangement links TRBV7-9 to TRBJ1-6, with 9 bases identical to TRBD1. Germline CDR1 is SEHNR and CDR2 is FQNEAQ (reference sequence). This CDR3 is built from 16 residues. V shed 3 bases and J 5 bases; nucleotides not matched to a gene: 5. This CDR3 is CASSFRTGGNNSPLHF. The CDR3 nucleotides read TGTGCCAGCAGCTTCCGAACAGGGGGCAATAATTCACCCCTCCACTTT. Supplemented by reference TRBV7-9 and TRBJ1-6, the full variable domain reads DTGVSQNPRHKITKRGQNVTFRCDPISEHNRLYWYRQTLGQGPEFLTYFQNEAQLEKSRLLSDRFSAERPKGSFSTLEIQRTEQGDSAMYLCASSFRTGGNNSPLHFGNGTRLTVT.

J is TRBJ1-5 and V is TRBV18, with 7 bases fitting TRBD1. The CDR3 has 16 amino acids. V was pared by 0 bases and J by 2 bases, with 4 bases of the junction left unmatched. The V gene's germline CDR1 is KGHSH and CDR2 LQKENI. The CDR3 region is CASSPPGTAGNQPQHF. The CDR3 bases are TGTGCCAGCTCACCACCGGGGACAGCGGGCAATCAGCCCCAGCATTTT.

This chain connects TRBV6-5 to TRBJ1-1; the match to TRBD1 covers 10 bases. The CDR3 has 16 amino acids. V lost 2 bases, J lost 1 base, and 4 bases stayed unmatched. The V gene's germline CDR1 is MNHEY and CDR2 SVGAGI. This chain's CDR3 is CASSYLGQGGNTEAFF. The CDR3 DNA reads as TGTGCCAGCAGTTACCTTGGACAGGGGGGGAACACTGAAGCTTTCTTT.

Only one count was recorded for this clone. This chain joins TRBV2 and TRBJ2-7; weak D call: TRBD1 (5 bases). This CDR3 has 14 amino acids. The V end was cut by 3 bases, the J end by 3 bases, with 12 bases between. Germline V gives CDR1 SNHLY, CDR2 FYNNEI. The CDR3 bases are TGTGCCAGCAGTGATCCCGGACAACTCTACGAGCAGTACTTC. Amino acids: CASSDPGQLYEQYF.

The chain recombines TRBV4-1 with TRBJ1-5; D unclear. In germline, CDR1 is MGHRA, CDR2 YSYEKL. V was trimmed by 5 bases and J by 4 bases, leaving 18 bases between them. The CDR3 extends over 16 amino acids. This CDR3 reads CASSVNPPSSNQPQHF. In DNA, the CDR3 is TGCGCCAGCAGCGTAAACCCTCCATCGAGTAATCAGCCCCAGCATTTT.

The CDR3 region has the DNA TGTGCCTGGACAGGGATGGGCACAGATACGCAGTATTTT. This codes for CAWTGMGTDTQYF. V and J are TRBV30 and TRBJ2-3, with D tentatively TRBD1 (5 bases). Per the germline V gene, CDR1 is GTSNPN and CDR2 is SVGIG (reference sequence). This CDR3 contains 13 residues. Trimming cost V 4 bases and J 1 base, with 9 bases left between them.

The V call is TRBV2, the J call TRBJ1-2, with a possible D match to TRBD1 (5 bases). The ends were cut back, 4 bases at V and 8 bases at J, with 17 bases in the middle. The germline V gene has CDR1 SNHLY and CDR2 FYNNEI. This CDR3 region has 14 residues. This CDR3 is CASSVDQGPTGYTF. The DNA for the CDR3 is TGTGCCAGCAGTGTAGATCAGGGCCCTACCGGCTACACCTTC.

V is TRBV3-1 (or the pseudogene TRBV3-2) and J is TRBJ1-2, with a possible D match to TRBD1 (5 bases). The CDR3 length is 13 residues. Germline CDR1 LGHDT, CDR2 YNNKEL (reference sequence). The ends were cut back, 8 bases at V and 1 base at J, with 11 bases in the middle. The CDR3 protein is CASGKGFNYGYTF. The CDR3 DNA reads TGTGCCAGCGGGAAGGGGTTTAACTATGGCTACACCTTC.

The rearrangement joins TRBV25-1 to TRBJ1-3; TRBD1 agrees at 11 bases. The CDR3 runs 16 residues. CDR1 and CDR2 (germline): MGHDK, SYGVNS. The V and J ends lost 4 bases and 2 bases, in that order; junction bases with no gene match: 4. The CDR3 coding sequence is TGTGCCAGCAGTGCTTCGGGACAGGGGGCTGGAAACACCATATATTTT. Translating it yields CASSASGQGAGNTIYF.

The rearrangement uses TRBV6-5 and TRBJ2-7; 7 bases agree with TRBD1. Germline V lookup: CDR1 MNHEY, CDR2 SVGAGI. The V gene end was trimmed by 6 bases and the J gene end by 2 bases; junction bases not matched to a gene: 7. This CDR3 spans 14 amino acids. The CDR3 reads CASSFRTGPYEQYF. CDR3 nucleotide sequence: TGTGCCAGCAGCTTCAGGACAGGTCCCTACGAGCAGTACTTC.

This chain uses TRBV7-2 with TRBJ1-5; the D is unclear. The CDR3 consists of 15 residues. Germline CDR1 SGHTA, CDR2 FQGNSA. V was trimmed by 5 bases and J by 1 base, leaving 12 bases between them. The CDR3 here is CASSRVPPSNQPQHF. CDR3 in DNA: TGTGCCAGCAGCCGGGTCCCCCCAAGCAATCAGCCCCAGCATTTT.

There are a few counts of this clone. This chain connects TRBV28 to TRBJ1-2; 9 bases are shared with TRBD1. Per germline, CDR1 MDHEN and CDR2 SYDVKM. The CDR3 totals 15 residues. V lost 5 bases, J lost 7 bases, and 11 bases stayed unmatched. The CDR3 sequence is CASSTPGQGLSGYTF. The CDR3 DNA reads TGTGCCAGCAGTACCCCGGGACAGGGCTTATCTGGCTACACCTTC.

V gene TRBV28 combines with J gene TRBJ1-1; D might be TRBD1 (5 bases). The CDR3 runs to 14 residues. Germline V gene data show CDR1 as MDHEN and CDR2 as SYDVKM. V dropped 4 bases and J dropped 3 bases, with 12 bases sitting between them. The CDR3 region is CASSSQGYDTEAFF. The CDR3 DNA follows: TGTGCCAGCAGTTCTCAGGGTTACGACACTGAAGCTTTCTTT.

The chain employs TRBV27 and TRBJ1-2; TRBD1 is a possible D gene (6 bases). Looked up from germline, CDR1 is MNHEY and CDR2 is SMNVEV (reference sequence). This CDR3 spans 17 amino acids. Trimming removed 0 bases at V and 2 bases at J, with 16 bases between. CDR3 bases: TGTGCCAGCAGTTTATCGATCGGACAGCGTTTCAACTATGGCTACACCTTC. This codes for CASSLSIGQRFNYGYTF.

The CDR3 DNA follows: TGTGCCAGCAGCTTGGGGGGCGGGAACTCCTACAATGAGCAGTTCTTC. Its translation: CASSLGGGNSYNEQFF. The rearrangement joins TRBV5-4 to TRBJ2-1, with D perhaps TRBD2 (6 bases). Trimming removed 0 bases at V and 0 bases at J, with 10 bases between. This CDR3 has 16 residues. CDR1 and CDR2 from the germline V gene are SGHNT and YYREEE (reference sequence).

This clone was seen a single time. The CDR3 protein is CASSPLGADGYTF. The CDR3, as DNA: TGTGCCAGCAGCCCCTTAGGGGCCGACGGCTACACCTTC. The genes are TRBV12-3 or TRBV12-4 and TRBJ1-2; TRBD1 is a possible D gene (5 bases). The CDR3 has 13 amino acids. With 6 bases removed from V and 8 bases from J, the gap between germline ends came to 16 bases.

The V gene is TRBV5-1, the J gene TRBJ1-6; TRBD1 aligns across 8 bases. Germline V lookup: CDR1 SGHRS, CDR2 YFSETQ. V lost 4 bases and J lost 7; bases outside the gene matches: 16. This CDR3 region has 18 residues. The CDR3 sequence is CASSPQSGTGLVNSPLHF. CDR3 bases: TGCGCCAGCAGCCCTCAGTCCGGGACAGGCCTTGTAAATTCACCCCTCCACTTT.

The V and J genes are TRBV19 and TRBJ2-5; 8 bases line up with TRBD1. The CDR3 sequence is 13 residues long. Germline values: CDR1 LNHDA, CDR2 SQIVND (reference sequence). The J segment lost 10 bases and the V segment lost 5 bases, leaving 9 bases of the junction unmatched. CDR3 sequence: CASSDRGNLDQYF. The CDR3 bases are TGTGCCAGTAGTGACAGGGGAAACCTAGACCAGTACTTC.